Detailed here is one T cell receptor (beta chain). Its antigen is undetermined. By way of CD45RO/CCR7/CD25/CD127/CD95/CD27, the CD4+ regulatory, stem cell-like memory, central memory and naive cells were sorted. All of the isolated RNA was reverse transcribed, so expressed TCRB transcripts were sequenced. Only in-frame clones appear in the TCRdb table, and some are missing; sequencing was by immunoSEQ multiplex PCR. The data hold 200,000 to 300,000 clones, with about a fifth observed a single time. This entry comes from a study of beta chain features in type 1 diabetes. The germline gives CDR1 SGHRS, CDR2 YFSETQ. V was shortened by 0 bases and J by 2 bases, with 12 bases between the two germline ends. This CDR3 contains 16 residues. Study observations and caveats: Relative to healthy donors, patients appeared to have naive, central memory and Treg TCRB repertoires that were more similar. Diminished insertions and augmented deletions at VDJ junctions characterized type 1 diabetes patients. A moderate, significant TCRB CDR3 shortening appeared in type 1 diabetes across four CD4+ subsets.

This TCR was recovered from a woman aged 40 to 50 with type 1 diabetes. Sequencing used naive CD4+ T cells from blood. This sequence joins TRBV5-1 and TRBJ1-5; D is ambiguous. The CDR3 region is CASSLGGSEGNQPQHF. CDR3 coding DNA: TGCGCCAGCAGCTTGGGCGGGTCGGAAGGCAATCAGCCCCAGCATTTT.